At least ten counts were recorded for the clone carrying this T cell receptor beta chain. Its specificity is unknown. Trimming pared 6 bases from V and 8 bases from J, leaving 22 bases between. CDR1 and CDR2 (germline): MNHNS, SASEGT. The CDR3 totals 15 residues. These data are taken from a study of T cell repertoires in cytomegalovirus infection. Study-level background: From public TCR beta signatures came an indication of both CMV infection and matching HLA type.

TCRdb re-analysed the reads in MiXCR, keeping a single row per CDR3 protein. The table shows under 200,000 distinct CDR3 sequences, with approximately 9.6% occurring only once. Study-level findings and limits: Clonotype analysis showed dominance of the ex vivo response by HLA-C-restricted CMV-specific TCR beta clonotypes. Pooled public TCR beta family frequency picked out CMV carriers with the relevant HLA.

The sample taken for sequencing was PBMCs. This sequence was found in a human donor in good health (CMV status not recorded). Some clones in this sample may be carry-over from other donors' samples. The rearrangement links TRBV6-1 to TRBJ1-1, with TRBD1 as a possible D gene (5 bases). The chain's CDR3 is CASRGSRERGHEAFF. The DNA for the CDR3 is TGTGCCAGCAGGGGGTCCCGGGAGAGGGGCCACGAAGCTTTCTTT.